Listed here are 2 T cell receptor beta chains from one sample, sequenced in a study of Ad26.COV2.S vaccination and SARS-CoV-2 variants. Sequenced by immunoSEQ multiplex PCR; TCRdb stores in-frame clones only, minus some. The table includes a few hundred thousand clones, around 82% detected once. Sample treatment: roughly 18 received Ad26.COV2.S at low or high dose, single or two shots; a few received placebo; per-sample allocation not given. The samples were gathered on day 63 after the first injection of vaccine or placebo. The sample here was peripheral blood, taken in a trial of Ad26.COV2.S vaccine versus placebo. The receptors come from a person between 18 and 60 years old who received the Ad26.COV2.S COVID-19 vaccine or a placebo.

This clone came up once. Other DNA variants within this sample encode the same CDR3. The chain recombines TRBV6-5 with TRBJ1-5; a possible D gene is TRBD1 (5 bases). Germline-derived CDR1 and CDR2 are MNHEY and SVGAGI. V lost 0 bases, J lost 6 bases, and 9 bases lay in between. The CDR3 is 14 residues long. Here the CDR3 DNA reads TGTGCCAGCAGTTACTCCCAGGGAGGTCAGCCCCAGCATTTT. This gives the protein CASSYSQGGQPQHF.

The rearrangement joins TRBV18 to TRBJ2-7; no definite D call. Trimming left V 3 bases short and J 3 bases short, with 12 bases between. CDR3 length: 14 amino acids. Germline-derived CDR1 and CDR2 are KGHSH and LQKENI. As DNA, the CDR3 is TGTGCCAGCTCACCGAGGCAAGGGCTCTACGAGCAGTACTTC. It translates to CASSPRQGLYEQYF.